This TCR beta chain was sequenced for a study of OX40 agonist ivuxolimab in advanced cancers. At the level of the study: Patients were treated with intravenous ivuxolimab, dosed at 0.01 to 10 mg/kg and infused every 2 weeks.

The protocol was immunoSEQ multiplex PCR, while the TCRdb copy is restricted to in-frame clones and leaves out a portion. The data hold 40,000 or so clones, with around 88% observed a single time. The receptor's source is an adult with an advanced solid tumor such as melanoma, head and neck, liver or kidney cancer. The sample here was CD4+ or CD8+ T cells sorted from blood, taken in a trial of the OX40 agonist ivuxolimab.

CDR3 amino acids: CASSVVEETQYF. CDR3 sequence (DNA): TGTGCCAGCAGCGTAGTCGAAGAGACCCAGTACTTC. This chain links TRBV9 with TRBJ2-5; D remains unclear. This CDR3 has 12 residues. Trimming cost V 0 bases and J 3 bases, with 3 bases left between them. Germline V gives CDR1 SGDLS, CDR2 YYNGEE.